This T cell receptor (beta chain) derives from a study of cytomegalovirus exposure and HLA in healthy donors. Those who donated were healthy bone marrow donors. Nominal health characterized the donors when sampled, though unrecorded immune exposures were likely. This CDR3 has 14 residues. Germline CDR1 GTSNPN, CDR2 SVGIG (reference sequence). Trimming took off 0 bases at V and 7 bases at J, with 13 bases between the two ends. Study-level findings and limits: According to reports, the classifier identified cytomegalovirus status with high specificity and sensitivity.

This PCR relied on a set of 60 Vbeta primers and 13 Jbeta primers. Per the authors' pipeline: There were around 77 million unique TCR beta chains by a later count, and some 11 million of them were shared. The method was immunoSEQ multiplex PCR; TCRdb's version includes in-frame clones alone and lacks a portion of them. V, J and clone size are those of that table, while D and trimming were read from the DNA. The sample consists of 150,000 to 170,000 clones, around 72% of them appearing once. As to this clone: Its antigen is currently unknown.

Input material: PBMCs. This TCR was recovered from a man aged 18 to 30 in good health and CMV-seronegative. The chain couples TRBV30 to TRBJ1-5; D remains ambiguous. The CDR3 nucleotides are TGTGCCTGGAGTGTACCGGGGTTCGAGCAGCCCCAGCATTTT. Residues: CAWSVPGFEQPQHF. The whole variable domain, filled in from reference TRBV30 and TRBJ1-5, reads SQTIHQWPATLVQPVGSPLSLECTVEGTSNPNLYWYRQAAGRGLQLLFYSVGIGQISSEVPQNLSASRPQDRQFILSSKKLLLSDSGFYLCAWSVPGFEQPQHFGDGTRLSIL.